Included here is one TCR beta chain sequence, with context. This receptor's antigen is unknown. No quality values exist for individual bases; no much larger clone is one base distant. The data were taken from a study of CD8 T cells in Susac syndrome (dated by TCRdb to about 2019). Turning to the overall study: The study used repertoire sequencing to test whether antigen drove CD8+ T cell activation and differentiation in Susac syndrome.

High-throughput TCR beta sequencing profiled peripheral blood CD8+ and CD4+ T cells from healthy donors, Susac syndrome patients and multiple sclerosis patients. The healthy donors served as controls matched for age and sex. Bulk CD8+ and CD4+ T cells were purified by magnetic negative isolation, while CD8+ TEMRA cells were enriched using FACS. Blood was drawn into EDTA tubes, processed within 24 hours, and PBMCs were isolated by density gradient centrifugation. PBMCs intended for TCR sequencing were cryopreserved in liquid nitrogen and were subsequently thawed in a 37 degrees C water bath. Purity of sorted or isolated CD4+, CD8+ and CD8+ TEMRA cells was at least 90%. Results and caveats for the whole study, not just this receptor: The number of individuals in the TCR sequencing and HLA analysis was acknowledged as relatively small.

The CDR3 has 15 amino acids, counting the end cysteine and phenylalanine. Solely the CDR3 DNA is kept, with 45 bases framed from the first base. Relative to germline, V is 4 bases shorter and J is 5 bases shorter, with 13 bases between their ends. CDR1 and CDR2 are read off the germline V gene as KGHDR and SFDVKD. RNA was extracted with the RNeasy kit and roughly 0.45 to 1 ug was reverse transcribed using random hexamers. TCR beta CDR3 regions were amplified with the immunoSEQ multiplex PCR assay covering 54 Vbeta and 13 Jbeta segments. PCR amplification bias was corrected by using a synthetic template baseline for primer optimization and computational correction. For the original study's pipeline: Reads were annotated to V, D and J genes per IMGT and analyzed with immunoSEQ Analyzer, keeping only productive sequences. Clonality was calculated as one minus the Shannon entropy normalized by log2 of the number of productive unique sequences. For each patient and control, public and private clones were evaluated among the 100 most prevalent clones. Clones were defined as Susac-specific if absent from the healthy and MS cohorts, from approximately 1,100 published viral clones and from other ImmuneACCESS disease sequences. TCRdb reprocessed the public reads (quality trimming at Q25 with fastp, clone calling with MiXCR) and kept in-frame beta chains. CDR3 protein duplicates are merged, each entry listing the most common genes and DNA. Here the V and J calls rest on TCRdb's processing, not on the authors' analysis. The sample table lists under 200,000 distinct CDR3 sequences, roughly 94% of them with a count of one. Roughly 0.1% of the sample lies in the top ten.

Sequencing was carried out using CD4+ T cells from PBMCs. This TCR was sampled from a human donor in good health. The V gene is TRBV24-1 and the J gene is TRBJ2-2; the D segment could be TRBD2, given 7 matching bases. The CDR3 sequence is CATSETRGGTGELFF. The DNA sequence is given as TGTGCCACCAGTGAAACGAGGGGGGGGACCGGGGAGCTGTTTTTT.